This paragraph covers one TCR beta chain sequence. What it binds is not known. Repertoires were generated with immunoSEQ multiplex PCR, while TCRdb's copy carries only in-frame clones and drops some. The sample has around 1.6 million clones; approximately 98% are singletons. Germline V gives CDR1 WNHNN, CDR2 SYGVQD (reference sequence). This CDR3 is 15 amino acids long. V dropped 5 bases and J dropped 8 bases, with 19 bases sitting between them. The sample is drawn from a study of shared clonotypes between healthy human individuals. Study donors comprised healthy, HIV-negative adults devoid of recent acute infection or vaccination. Study-level points and caveats: Naive subsets tended to show greater estimated richness than memory subsets. Sampling was confined to blood; repertoires within tissues likely differ.

The source is a man between 25 and 39 years old in good health. The chain links TRBV10-1 to TRBJ2-1, with D possibly being TRBD1 or TRBD2 (6 bases each). The sequenced sample consisted of naive CD4+ T cells sorted from blood. Sample subset: CD45RA+ positively selected. The CDR3 DNA reads as TGCGCCAGCAGTCATGGTCGGGGGCGGTCGGATGAGCAGTTCTTC. Protein sequence: CASSHGRGRSDEQFF.